The present T cell receptor (beta chain) was sequenced within a study of cytomegalovirus exposure and HLA in healthy donors. Study-level background: HLA-typed donors contributed 80 million to 85 million unique TCRs, which were held in an early data release.

As concerns this clone: The antigen remains unidentified.

This CDR3 is 14 amino acids long. Germline loops: CDR1 MNHEY, CDR2 SMNVEV (reference sequence). V shed 6 bases, J shed 6 bases, and the junction held 8 bases outside the gene matches. Study conclusions and caveats: Later analysis identified a missense DCLRE1C variant that was linked to TCR beta V- and J-gene trimming. Rare sequences made up most TCRs, while some public TCRs were found in many donors.

PCR was performed using 60 Vbeta and 13 Jbeta primers. Produced via immunoSEQ multiplex PCR; TCRdb's table is partial and in-frame only. Altogether around 130,000 clones are present, approximately 80% being singletons, with the ten largest covering under 7%. Sequencing used PBMCs. The receptor was derived from a man aged 18 to 29 in good health and CMV-seropositive. The V call is TRBV27, the J call TRBJ1-2; 9 bases match TRBD1. The CDR3 protein is CASRTGGEFHGYTF. In nucleotides, the CDR3 is TGTGCCAGCAGAACAGGGGGCGAATTCCATGGCTACACCTTC.